Below are 21 T cell receptor beta chains sequenced from a single sample in a study of T-cell memory formation after mild COVID-19. From the 5' RACE reads, TCRdb called clonotypes with MiXCR, one entry per CDR3 protein. The repertoire holds roughly 340,000 distinct CDR3 sequences, with roughly 15% as singletons. Sequenced material: PBMCs or a T cell subset sorted from them (not recorded which). The receptors were gathered from a man in his late teens or twenties who had mild COVID-19 (a few samples of this study predate the infection). Cell type and time point are not known.

The V and J genes are TRBV20-1 and TRBJ2-5, with D perhaps assigned TRBD1 or TRBD2 (5 bases each). The CDR3 sequence is 15 residues long. Germline assignment: CDR1 DFQATT and CDR2 SNEGSKA (reference sequence). The V end was cut by 2 bases, the J end by 5 bases, with 18 bases between. The CDR3 DNA follows: TGCAGTGCTAGAAGGTTGTCGGGGCCACAGGAGACCCAGTACTTC. The encoded protein is CSARRLSGPQETQYF.

The J gene is TRBJ2-1, the V gene TRBV6-2 or TRBV6-3; a weak D match, TRBD2 (6 bases). CDR3 size: 15 residues. The germline V and J ends were trimmed by 6 bases and 2 bases, with 14 bases remaining between them. The germline V gene encodes CDR1 MNHEY and CDR2 SVGEGT. CDR3 nucleotide sequence: TGTGCCAGCAGCCGTTTGGGGGGACCCTACAATGAGCAGTTCTTC. Translating gives CASSRLGGPYNEQFF.

This clonotype has a handful of counts. V and J are TRBV5-1 and TRBJ2-2; no firm D call. The CDR3 loop spans 14 amino acids. Germline CDR1 is SGHRS and CDR2 is YFSETQ. Trimming left V 4 bases short and J 3 bases short, with 10 bases between. In DNA form, the CDR3 reads TGCGCCAGCAGCGGTGAGGTTTACACCGGGGAGCTGTTTTTT. This codes for CASSGEVYTGELFF.

This clonotype was detected a few times. The rearrangement uses TRBV18 and TRBJ1-4; D ambiguous. The ends were cut back, 6 bases at V and 5 bases at J, with 19 bases in the middle. The CDR3 contains 16 residues. Per germline, CDR1 KGHSH and CDR2 LQKENI. CDR3 sequence reads: CASSRWADDSNEKLFF. The DNA for the CDR3 is TGTGCCAGCTCTCGCTGGGCGGACGACTCGAATGAAAAACTGTTTTTT.

The chain recombines TRBV29-1 with TRBJ1-3; TRBD1 matches 12 bases. The germline V gene has CDR1 SQVTM and CDR2 ANQGSEA. The CDR3 sequence is 15 residues long. V was pared by 5 bases and J by 4 bases, with 6 bases of the junction left unmatched. The CDR3 nucleotides are TGCAGCGTTACCGGGACAGGGGGCTCAGGAAACACCATATATTTT. Encoded protein: CSVTGTGGSGNTIYF.

This clonotype was counted between two and nine times. The rearrangement links TRBV5-1 to TRBJ2-1; no clear D gene. This CDR3 contains 13 residues. Germline CDR1 and CDR2: SGHRS and YFSETQ. The germline V and J ends were trimmed by 2 bases and 1 base, with 4 bases remaining between them. The CDR3 bases are TGCGCCAGCAGCTTCAATTCCTACAATGAGCAGTTCTTC. Protein: CASSFNSYNEQFF.

This clonotype has only a few counts. The chain is built from TRBV7-3 and TRBJ1-2; D might be TRBD1 (6 bases). Germline V gene sequence: CDR1 SGHTA, CDR2 FQGTGA. V was cut by 5 bases and J by 8 bases, with 15 bases left in between. The CDR3 sequence is 13 residues long. CDR3 region: CASSPDAGVGYTF. The CDR3 DNA is TGTGCCAGCAGCCCGGATGCAGGGGTCGGCTACACCTTC.

About this clonotype itself: The junction departs from the called germline gene at one end, perhaps through a read error. The chain joins TRBV2 to TRBJ1-2; D is undetermined. The CDR3 is made up of 13 amino acids. CDR1 SNHLY and CDR2 FYNNEI come from the germline V gene. CDR3 nucleotides: TGTGCCAGCAGGGAAGGACCAGGTTATGGCTACACCTTC. As protein: CASREGPGYGYTF.

This rearrangement joins TRBV12-3 or TRBV12-4 to TRBJ2-5; 7 bases align to TRBD1. V lost 7 bases and J lost 0; bases outside the gene matches: 14. The CDR3 consists of 17 residues. The CDR3 sequence: CASTFRGDSLYQETQYF. CDR3 nucleotide sequence: TGTGCCAGCACTTTTAGAGGGGACAGTTTGTACCAAGAGACCCAGTACTTC.

The chain uses TRBV5-1 and TRBJ1-2, with TRBD1 as a possible D gene (6 bases). CDR1 is SGHRS and CDR2 is YFSETQ in the germline V gene. CDR3 length equals 15 residues. The V end was cut by 4 bases, the J end by 0 bases, with 13 bases between. CDR3 in DNA: TGCGCCAGCAGCCCCGGTGACAGGACTAACTATGGCTACACCTTC. As protein: CASSPGDRTNYGYTF. Complete variable domain (other parts from reference TRBV5-1 and TRBJ1-2): KAGVTQTPRYLIKTRGQQVTLSCSPISGHRSVSWYQQTPGQGLQFLFEYFSETQRNKGNFPGRFSGRQFSNSRSEMNVSTLELGDSALYLCASSPGDRTNYGYTFGSGTRLTVV.

J is TRBJ1-1 and V is TRBV12-3 or TRBV12-4; TRBD1 might be the D (6 bases). V was shortened by 7 bases and J by 5 bases, with 11 bases between the two germline ends. The CDR3 runs 12 residues. The CDR3 sequence: CASTGVGTEAFF. DNA for the CDR3: TGTGCCAGCACAGGGGTTGGGACTGAAGCTTTCTTT.

The V call is TRBV2, the J call TRBJ1-5, with D perhaps matching TRBD1 (6 bases). This CDR3 contains 14 residues. Germline V gene sequence: CDR1 SNHLY, CDR2 FYNNEI. V gave up 4 bases and J gave up 6 bases, with 13 bases separating them. The CDR3 bases are TGTGCCAGCAGTGGGGACACGAGTCGTCAGCCCCAGCATTTT. The encoded protein is CASSGDTSRQPQHF. Full variable domain (remainder filled in from reference TRBV2 and TRBJ1-5): EPEVTQTPSHQVTQMGQEVILRCVPISNHLYFYWYRQILGQKVEFLVSFYNNEISEKSEIFDDQFSVERPDGSNFTLKIRSTKLEDSAMYFCASSGDTSRQPQHFGDGTRLSIL.

V and J are TRBV20-1 and TRBJ2-2, with 8 bases that match TRBD1. Germline V gene lookup returns CDR1 DFQATT and CDR2 SNEGSKA (reference sequence). This CDR3 spans 14 amino acids. Trimming cost V 3 bases and J 4 bases; bases outside gene matches: 4. CDR3 in DNA: TGCAGTGCTAGCCACAGGGGGTCCACCGGGGAGCTGTTTTTT. The encoded protein is CSASHRGSTGELFF.

In nucleotides, the CDR3 is TGTGCCACGGGACAGGGCATGAATGAGCAGTTCTTC. As protein: CATGQGMNEQFF. The rearrangement links TRBV7-6 to TRBJ2-1; 9 bases line up with TRBD1. CDR3 size: 12 residues. Germline CDR1 and CDR2: SGHVS and FNYEAQ. The V segment lost 10 bases and the J segment 7 bases; nucleotides outside the gene matches: 5.

This clonotype has just a few counts. This rearrangement joins TRBV20-1 to TRBJ2-1; a weak D match, TRBD1 (7 bases). Looked up from germline, CDR1 is DFQATT and CDR2 is SNEGSKA (reference sequence). Trimming left V 3 bases short and J 12 bases short, with 15 bases between. This CDR3 contains 12 residues. The CDR3 is CSARGGQPGQFF. The DNA of the CDR3 is TGCAGTGCTAGGGGGGGACAGCCCGGGCAGTTCTTC.

This clonotype was counted only a few times. CDR3 sequence (DNA): TGTGCCAGCAGCCGTGGCGTAGCGGGGGGGTCCCCCTACGAGCAGTACTTC. It yields the protein CASSRGVAGGSPYEQYF. This chain connects TRBV7-2 to TRBJ2-7, with 11 bases lining up with TRBD2. V lost 5 bases, J lost 2 bases, and 11 bases stayed unmatched. Germline CDR1 is SGHTA and CDR2 is FQGNSA. CDR3 length: 17 residues.

The J gene is TRBJ1-5, the V gene TRBV6-2 or TRBV6-3; D remains ambiguous. V lost 2 bases, J lost 3 bases, and 14 bases lay in between. The CDR3 length is 16 residues. Germline V CDR1 and CDR2: MNHEY, SVGEGT. The CDR3 DNA sequence: TGTGCCAGCAGTTACGAAGGACGGAACTACAATCAGCCCCAGCATTTT. Translating it yields CASSYEGRNYNQPQHF.

This clonotype was seen more than once but under ten times. V usage is TRBV11-2 and J usage is TRBJ2-5; D unresolved. The CDR3 extends over 14 amino acids. Looked up from germline, CDR1 is SGHAT and CDR2 is FQNNGV. Trimming took off 5 bases at V and 2 bases at J, with 12 bases between the two ends. The CDR3, as DNA: TGTGCCAGCAGCCCGAGCGACGGACAAGAGACCCAGTACTTC. It specifies CASSPSDGQETQYF.

The chain links TRBV5-1 to TRBJ2-1; D not resolved. V was clipped by 1 base and J by 4 bases, with 9 bases between them. This CDR3 has 14 residues. CDR1 is SGHRS, CDR2 YFSETQ, per germline. The chain's CDR3 is CASSLQLTYNEQFF. The CDR3, as DNA: TGCGCCAGCAGCTTGCAGCTCACATACAATGAGCAGTTCTTC. Full variable domain (remainder filled in from reference TRBV5-1 and TRBJ2-1): KAGVTQTPRYLIKTRGQQVTLSCSPISGHRSVSWYQQTPGQGLQFLFEYFSETQRNKGNFPGRFSGRQFSNSRSEMNVSTLELGDSALYLCASSLQLTYNEQFFGPGTRLTVL.

This clonotype was detected only a few times. The chain recombines TRBV29-1 with TRBJ2-3, with D possibly TRBD2 on 6 matching bases. The ends were cut back, 4 bases at V and 8 bases at J, with 7 bases in the middle. The germline CDR1 and CDR2 sequences are SQVTM and ANQGSEA. This CDR3 spans 10 amino acids. CDR3 sequence (DNA): TGCAGCGTTGTGGAGGGTACGCAGTATTTT. This sequence encodes CSVVEGTQYF.

The chain has TRBV27 and TRBJ1-5; no clear D. CDR1 MNHEY and CDR2 SMNVEV come from the germline V gene (reference sequence). The CDR3 extends over 12 amino acids. The V and J ends lost 6 bases and 8 bases respectively, with 11 bases between them. The CDR3 nucleotides read TGTGCCAGCAGCTTCACAGACGAGCCCCAGCATTTT. Its protein product is CASSFTDEPQHF.